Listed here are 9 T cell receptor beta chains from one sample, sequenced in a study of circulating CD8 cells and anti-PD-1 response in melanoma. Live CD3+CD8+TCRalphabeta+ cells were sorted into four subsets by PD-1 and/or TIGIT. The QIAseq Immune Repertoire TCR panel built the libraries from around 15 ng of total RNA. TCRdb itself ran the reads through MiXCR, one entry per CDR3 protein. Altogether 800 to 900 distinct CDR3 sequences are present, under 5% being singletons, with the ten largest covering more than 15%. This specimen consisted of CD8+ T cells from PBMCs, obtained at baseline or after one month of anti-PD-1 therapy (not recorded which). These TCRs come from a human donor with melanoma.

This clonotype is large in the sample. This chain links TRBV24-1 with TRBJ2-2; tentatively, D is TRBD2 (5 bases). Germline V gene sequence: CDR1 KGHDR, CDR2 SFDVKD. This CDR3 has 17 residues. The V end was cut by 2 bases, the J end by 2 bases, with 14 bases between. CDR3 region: CATSDSARGHNTGELFF. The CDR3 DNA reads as TGTGCCACCAGTGATTCTGCTCGGGGTCATAACACCGGGGAGCTGTTTTTT.

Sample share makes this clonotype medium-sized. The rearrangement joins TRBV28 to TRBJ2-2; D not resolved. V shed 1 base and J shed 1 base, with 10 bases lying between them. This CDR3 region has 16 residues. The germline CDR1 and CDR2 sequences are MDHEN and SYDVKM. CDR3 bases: TGTGCCAGCAGTTTATCCCCACTGAGGAACACCGGGGAGCTGTTTTTT. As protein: CASSLSPLRNTGELFF. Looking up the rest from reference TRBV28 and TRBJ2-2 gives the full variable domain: DVKVTQSSRYLVKRTGEKVFLECVQDMDHENMFWYRQDPGLGLRLIYFSYDVKMKEKGDIPEGYSVSREKKERFSLILESASTNQTSMYLCASSLSPLRNTGELFFGEGSRLTVL.

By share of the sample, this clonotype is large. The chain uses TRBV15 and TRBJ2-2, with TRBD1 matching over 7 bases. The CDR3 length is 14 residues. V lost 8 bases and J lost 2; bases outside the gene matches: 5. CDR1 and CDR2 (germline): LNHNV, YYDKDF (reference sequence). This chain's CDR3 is CATRDRSNTGELFF. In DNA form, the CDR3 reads TGTGCCACCCGGGACAGATCAAACACCGGGGAGCTGTTTTTT.

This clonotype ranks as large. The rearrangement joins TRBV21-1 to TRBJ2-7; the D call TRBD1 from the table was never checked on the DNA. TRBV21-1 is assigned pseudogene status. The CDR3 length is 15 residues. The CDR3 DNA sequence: TGTGCCAGCAGCAAAGTCCAGTGGGGCAGGGGCGAGCAGTACTTC. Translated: CASSKVQWGRGEQYF.

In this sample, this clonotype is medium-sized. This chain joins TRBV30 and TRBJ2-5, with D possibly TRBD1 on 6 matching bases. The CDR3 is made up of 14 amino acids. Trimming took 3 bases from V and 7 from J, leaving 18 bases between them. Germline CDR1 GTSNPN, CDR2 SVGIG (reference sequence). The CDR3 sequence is CAWRSGRGVRTQYF. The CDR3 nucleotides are TGTGCCTGGAGGAGTGGCAGGGGAGTCCGGACCCAGTACTTC.

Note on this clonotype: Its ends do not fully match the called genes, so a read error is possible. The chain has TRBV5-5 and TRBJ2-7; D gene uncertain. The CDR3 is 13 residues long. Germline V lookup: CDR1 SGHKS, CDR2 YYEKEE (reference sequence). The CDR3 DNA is TGTGCCAGTCGACCAACAGCGACCTACAAGCAGTACTTC. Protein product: CASRPTATYKQYF.

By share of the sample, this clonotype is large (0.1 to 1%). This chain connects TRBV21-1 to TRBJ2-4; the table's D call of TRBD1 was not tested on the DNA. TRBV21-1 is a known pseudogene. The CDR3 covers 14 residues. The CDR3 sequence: CASDRRDAKNIQYF. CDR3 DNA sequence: TGTGCCAGCGATCGCAGGGACGCCAAAAACATTCAGTACTTC.

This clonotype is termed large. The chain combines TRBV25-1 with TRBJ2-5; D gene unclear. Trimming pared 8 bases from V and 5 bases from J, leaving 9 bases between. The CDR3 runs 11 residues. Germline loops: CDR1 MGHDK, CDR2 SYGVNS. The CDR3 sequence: CASGMLETQYF. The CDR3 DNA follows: TGTGCCAGCGGCATGTTGGAGACCCAGTACTTC.

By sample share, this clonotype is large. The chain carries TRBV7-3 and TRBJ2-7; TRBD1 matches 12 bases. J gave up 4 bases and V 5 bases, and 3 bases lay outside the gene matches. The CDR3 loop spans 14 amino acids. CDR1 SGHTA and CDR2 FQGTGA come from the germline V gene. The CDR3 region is CASSRGQGAYEQYF. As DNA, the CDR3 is TGTGCCAGCAGCCGGGGACAGGGGGCTTACGAGCAGTACTTC. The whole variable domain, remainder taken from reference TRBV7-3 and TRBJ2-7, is GAGVSQTPSNKVTEKGKYVELRCDPISGHTALYWYRQSLGQGPEFLIYFQGTGAADDSGLPNDRFFAVRPEGSVSTLKIQRTERGDSAVYLCASSRGQGAYEQYFGPGTRLTVT.